Included here is one T cell receptor beta chain sequence, with context. The antigen is undetermined. This CDR3 region has 15 residues. Germline loops: CDR1 LGHNA, CDR2 YNFKEQ. This sample is part of a study of CXCR3-negative and CXCR3-positive naive CD8 T cells. Overall study: TRB reads totalled about 135 million, about 1.5 +/- 0.3 million per library.

The TRB libraries of cDNA were built by UMI-labeled 5' RACE. TCRdb reanalyzed the 5' RACE reads and collapses them to one entry per CDR3 protein, without DNA. The sample totals tens of thousands of distinct CDR3 sequences. Study-wide results and limits: Similar TRBV-TRBJ usage was seen in naive cells (both CXCR3-negative and CXCR3-positive), but memory cells differed.

The source is a human donor in good health. Some clones in this sample may be carry-over from other donors' samples. Sequencing used memory CD8+ T cells from blood. The gene calls are TRBV4-2 and TRBJ2-7; lacking DNA, the TRBD1 call made by TCRdb goes unchecked. The chain's CDR3 is CASSQGEGTAYEQYF.